This entry lists 9 T cell receptor beta chains sequenced from one sample in a study of read filtering for tumor transcriptome and immune sequencing (TCRdb year 2020). For sequencing, an Illumina HiSeq 4000 was employed. TCR libraries were constructed from approximately 0.4 ug RNA using the Immunoverse kit, and molecular barcoded adaptors covering alpha/delta and beta/gamma chains were employed. TCRdb passed the public sequencing reads through fastp at Q25 and MiXCR, retaining productive beta sequences. One record per CDR3 amino acid sequence lists the most common genes and DNA. This sample holds some 22,000 distinct CDR3 sequences; roughly 20% were observed only once. The ten largest clonotypes hold about 17% of the sample. The sequencing sample was made of a population of CD138-negative cells sorted from bone marrow. The sample's cell subset or site label, in plain terms: bone marrow mononuclear cells depleted of CD138+ plasma/myeloma cells by negative magnetic selection. These TCRs come from a donor at least 40 years old with multiple myeloma.

Many counts were recorded for this clonotype. The chain employs TRBV11-2 and TRBJ2-5, with D hard to call. CDR3 length: 13 amino acids. The germline V gene has CDR1 SGHAT and CDR2 FQNNGV. Trimming shortened V by 3 bases and J by 5 bases, and 10 bases separated the two germline ends. CDR3 sequence (DNA): TGTGCCAGCAGCTTCGGCAGAATGGAGACCCAGTACTTC. This translates into CASSFGRMETQYF.

This clonotype was counted at least ten times. The V call is TRBV5-1, the J call TRBJ2-3; no reliable D call. Looked up from germline, CDR1 is SGHRS and CDR2 is YFSETQ. V gave up 5 bases and J gave up 2 bases, with 3 bases separating them. The CDR3 extends over 11 amino acids. In nucleotides, the CDR3 is TGCGCCAGCAGATTCACAGATACGCAGTATTTT. This sequence encodes CASRFTDTQYF.

The sample holds many counts of this clonotype. The genes are TRBV6-1 and TRBJ1-1, with D perhaps matching TRBD1 (6 bases). Germline V gene data show CDR1 as MNHNS and CDR2 as SASEGT. The CDR3 runs 13 residues. V was pared by 3 bases and J by 5 bases, with 10 bases between. The CDR3 spells CASSEPGATEAFF. The CDR3 DNA reads TGTGCCAGCAGTGAGCCGGGGGCGACTGAAGCTTTCTTT.

This clonotype was seen ten or more times. The chain has TRBV6-1 and TRBJ1-1; D remains unclear. The length of the CDR3 is 13 residues. V gave up 8 bases and J gave up 2 bases, with 12 bases separating them. Per the germline V gene, CDR1 is MNHNS and CDR2 is SASEGT. CDR3 sequence: CASSQTPNTEAFF. CDR3 DNA: TGTGCCAGCTCTCAGACACCTAACACTGAAGCTTTCTTT.

The rearrangement links TRBV28 to TRBJ1-5; 7 bases fit TRBD1. The V segment lost 6 bases and the J segment 3 bases; nucleotides outside the gene matches: 8. CDR1 is MDHEN and CDR2 is SYDVKM in the germline V gene. CDR3 length equals 15 residues. Written as DNA, the CDR3 is TGTGCCAGCAGGGGCCGGGACAGACACAATCAGCCCCAGCATTTT. Protein: CASRGRDRHNQPQHF.

This clonotype appeared a few times. The CDR3 sequence: CASSLVAGSNQPQHF. The CDR3 bases are TGTGCCAGCAGTTTAGTGGCCGGCTCGAATCAGCCCCAGCATTTT. This chain uses TRBV12-3 or TRBV12-4 with TRBJ1-5; no reliable D call. CDR3 length: 15 amino acids. Trimming cost V 1 base and J 4 bases, with 11 bases left between them.

Worth noting for this clonotype: A far larger clone lies a single base away; this is likely a read error. The chain joins TRBV7-2 to TRBJ2-1, with D maybe TRBD1 (6 bases). This CDR3 region has 18 residues. Germline V lookup: CDR1 SGHTA, CDR2 FQGNSA. V gave up 5 bases and J gave up 8 bases, with 28 bases separating them. The CDR3 loop is CTSSQIQGLGVNADEQFF. CDR3 in DNA: TGTACCAGCAGCCAAATACAGGGTTTGGGAGTGAACGCGGATGAGCAGTTCTTC.

This clonotype was observed a handful of times. V is TRBV19 and J is TRBJ2-3; TRBD1 agrees at 7 bases. Germline values: CDR1 LNHDA, CDR2 SQIVND (reference sequence). There are 15 residues in the CDR3. V lost 7 bases and J lost 0; bases outside the gene matches: 7. This CDR3 reads CASTRQGESTDTQYF. The CDR3 DNA reads as TGTGCCAGTACCCGCCAGGGGGAAAGCACAGATACGCAGTATTTT. The full variable domain, in which reference TRBV19 and TRBJ2-3 provide the parts outside the CDR3, is DGGITQSPKYLFRKEGQNVTLSCEQNLNHDAMYWYRQDPGQGLRLIYYSQIVNDFQKGDIAEGYSVSREKKESFPLTVTSAQKNPTAFYLCASTRQGESTDTQYFGPGTRLTVL.

This clonotype was detected ten times or more. The chain uses TRBV27 and TRBJ2-7, with D maybe TRBD1 (5 bases). V lost 10 bases, J lost 1 base, and 20 bases lay in between. The germline V gene encodes CDR1 MNHEY and CDR2 SMNVEV (reference sequence). CDR3 size: 15 residues. The CDR3 is CATRSLQVPSYEQYF. The CDR3 DNA follows: TGTGCCACACGCTCCTTACAGGTTCCGTCCTACGAGCAGTACTTC.